The following is a T cell receptor (beta chain) sequence with its context. The data derive from a study of control samples from healthy donors and cancer patients. TCRdb's table, derived via immunoSEQ multiplex PCR, lists solely in-frame clones and lacks some. The sample holds around 130,000 clones, about 83% seen once. CDR3 length equals 15 residues. Germline values: CDR1 KGHSY, CDR2 FQNENV. V lost 0 bases to trimming and J lost 8 bases; unmatched junction nucleotides: 6. The chain links TRBV16 to TRBJ1-2; TRBD1 agrees at 10 bases. This TCR was sampled from a man between 25 and 39 years old in good health. Sequenced: blood. CDR3 sequence reads: CASSQSGDRGVGYTF. DNA of the CDR3: TGTGCCAGCAGCCAATCGGGGGACAGGGGAGTCGGCTACACCTTC.